The clone carrying this T cell receptor (beta chain) was detected once. Its antigen remains unknown. Compared with germline, one end of the junction differs, possibly owing to a read error. CDR3 length equals 15 residues. The germline V gene has CDR1 SGHNT and CDR2 YYREEE (reference sequence). PCR involved 60 Vbeta and 13 Jbeta primers. TCRdb's copy holds only in-frame clones and misses some; the assay was immunoSEQ multiplex PCR. The table includes about 97,000 clones, about 81% detected once. The data are from a study of cytomegalovirus exposure and HLA in healthy donors. Study background: Genotyping of hundreds of donors showed that around 85% belonged to the Caucasian-associated ancestry cluster.

Findings and limits, study-wide: Donor immune exposure was known only as CMV serostatus. The study put 150 to 200 TCR beta chains on its list as cytomegalovirus-associated.

The origin of this receptor is a man aged 50-59 years in good health and CMV-seronegative. Specimen: PBMCs. The chain combines TRBV5-4 with TRBJ1-2, with TRBD1 matching 10 bases. The CDR3 DNA sequence: TGTGCCAGCAGTTTGGACAGGGGGGTTAGGTATGGCTACACCTTC. Protein: CASSLDRGVRYGYTF.